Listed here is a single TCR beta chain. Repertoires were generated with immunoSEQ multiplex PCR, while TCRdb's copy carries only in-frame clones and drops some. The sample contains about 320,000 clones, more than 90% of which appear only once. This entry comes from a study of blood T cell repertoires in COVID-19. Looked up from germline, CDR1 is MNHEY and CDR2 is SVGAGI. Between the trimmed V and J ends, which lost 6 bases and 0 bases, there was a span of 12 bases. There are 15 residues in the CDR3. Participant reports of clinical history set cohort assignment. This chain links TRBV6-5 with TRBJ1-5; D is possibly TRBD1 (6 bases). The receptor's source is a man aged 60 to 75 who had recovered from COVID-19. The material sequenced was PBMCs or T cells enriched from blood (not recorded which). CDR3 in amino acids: CASRAQGYSNQPQHF. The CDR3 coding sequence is TGTGCCAGCAGAGCTCAGGGGTATAGCAATCAGCCCCAGCATTTT.